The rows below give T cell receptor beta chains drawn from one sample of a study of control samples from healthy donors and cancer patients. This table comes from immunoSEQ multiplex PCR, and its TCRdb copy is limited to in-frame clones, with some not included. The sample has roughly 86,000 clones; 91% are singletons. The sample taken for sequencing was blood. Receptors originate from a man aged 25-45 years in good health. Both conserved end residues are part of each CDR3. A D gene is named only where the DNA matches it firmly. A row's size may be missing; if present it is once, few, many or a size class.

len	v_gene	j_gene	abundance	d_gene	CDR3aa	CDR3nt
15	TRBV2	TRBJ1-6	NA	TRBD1	CASRGQGLWNSPLHF	TGTGCCAGCAGGGGACAGGGACTATGGAATTCACCCCTCCACTTT
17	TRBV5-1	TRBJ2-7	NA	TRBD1	CASSLGPSDRATYEQYF	TGCGCCAGCAGCTTGGGTCCCTCCGACAGGGCTACTTACGAGCAGTACTTC
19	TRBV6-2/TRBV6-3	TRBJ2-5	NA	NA	CASSYLMGRTTNQIETQYF	TGTGCCAGCAGTTACCTAATGGGGCGGACCACAAATCAGATAGAGACCCAGTACTTC
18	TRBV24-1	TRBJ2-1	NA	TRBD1	CATSDSSMGQGGYNEQFF	TGTGCCACCAGTGATAGCTCAATGGGACAGGGGGGATACAATGAGCAGTTCTTC
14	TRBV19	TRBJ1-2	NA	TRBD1	CASRDRAGGYGYTF	TGTGCCAGTCGGGACAGGGCGGGAGGCTATGGCTACACCTTC
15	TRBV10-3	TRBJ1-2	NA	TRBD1	CAISEGDSDNYGYTF	TGTGCCATCAGTGAGGGGGACAGTGACAACTATGGCTACACCTTC
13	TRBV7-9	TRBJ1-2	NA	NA	CASSLSRDYGYTF	TGTGCCAGCAGCTTAAGCAGGGACTATGGCTACACCTTC
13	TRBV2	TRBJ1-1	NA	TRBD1	CASSGQGEDEAFF	TGTGCCAGCAGTGGACAGGGGGAAGATGAAGCTTTCTTT
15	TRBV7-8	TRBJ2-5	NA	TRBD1	CASSLDGQAGETQYF	TGTGCCAGCAGCCTAGACGGACAGGCTGGGGAGACCCAGTACTTC
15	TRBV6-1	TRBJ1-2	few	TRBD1	CASSEGTGVNYGYTF	TGTGCCAGCAGTGAAGGGACAGGGGTTAACTATGGCTACACCTTC
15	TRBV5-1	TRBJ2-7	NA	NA	CASSLGSIKRYEQYF	TGCGCCAGCAGCTTGGGGAGCATTAAGCGCTACGAGCAGTACTTC
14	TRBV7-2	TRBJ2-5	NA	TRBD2	CASSITSGQETQYF	TGTGCCAGCAGCATAACTAGCGGCCAAGAGACCCAGTACTTC
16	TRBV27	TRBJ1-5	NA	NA	CASSLSSVSSNQPQHF	TGTGCCAGCAGTTTATCTTCAGTTTCTAGCAATCAGCCCCAGCATTTT
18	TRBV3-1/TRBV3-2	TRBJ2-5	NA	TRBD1	CASSQALRGDRRQETQYF	TGTGCCAGCAGCCAAGCTCTAAGGGGGGACAGGCGCCAAGAGACCCAGTACTTC
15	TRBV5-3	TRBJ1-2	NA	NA	CARSQQGNPPYGYTF	TGTGCCAGAAGCCAGCAGGGGAATCCGCCTTATGGCTACACCTTC
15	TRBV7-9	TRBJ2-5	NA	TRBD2	CASSLSGGHQETQYF	TGTGCCAGCAGCTTAAGCGGGGGCCACCAAGAGACCCAGTACTTC
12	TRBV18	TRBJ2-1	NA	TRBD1	CASSRTGNEQFF	TGTGCCAGCTCGCGGACAGGGAATGAGCAGTTCTTC
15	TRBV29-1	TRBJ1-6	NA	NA	CSVLVTHGYNSPLHF	TGCAGCGTCCTTGTGACCCATGGCTATAATTCACCCCTCCACTTT
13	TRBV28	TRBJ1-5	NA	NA	CASSFNGNQPQHF	TGTGCCAGCAGTTTTAACGGCAATCAGCCCCAGCATTTT
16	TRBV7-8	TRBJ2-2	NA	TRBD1	CASSLWDRDYTGELFF	TGTGCCAGCAGCTTATGGGACAGGGATTACACCGGGGAGCTGTTTTTT
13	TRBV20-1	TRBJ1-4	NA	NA	CSASSGAEEKLFF	TGCAGTGCTAGTTCCGGGGCGGAGGAAAAACTGTTTTTT
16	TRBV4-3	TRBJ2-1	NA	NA	CASSQAYGSSYNEQFF	TGCGCCAGCAGCCAAGCTTACGGGAGCTCCTACAATGAGCAGTTCTTC
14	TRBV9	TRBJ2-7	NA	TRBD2	CASSVGLAWYEQYF	TGTGCCAGCAGCGTCGGACTAGCGTGGTACGAGCAGTACTTC
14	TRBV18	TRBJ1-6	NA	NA	CASSSGGEPGTLHF	TGTGCCAGCTCTTCCGGAGGGGAGCCGGGGACCCTCCACTTT
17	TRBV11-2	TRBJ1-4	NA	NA	CASSLIGYRLANEKLFF	TGTGCCAGCAGCTTAATCGGGTACAGACTTGCTAATGAAAAACTGTTTTTT
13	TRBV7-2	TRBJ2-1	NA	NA	CASSPTAHDEQFF	TGTGCCAGCTCGCCGACTGCGCACGATGAGCAGTTCTTC
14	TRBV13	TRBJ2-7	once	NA	CASSLVGESYEQYF	TGTGCCAGCAGCTTAGTGGGGGAGAGCTACGAGCAGTACTTC
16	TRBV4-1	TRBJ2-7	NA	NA	CASSQVYGQGIYEQYF	TGCGCCAGCAGCCAAGTATACGGGCAGGGAATATACGAGCAGTACTTC
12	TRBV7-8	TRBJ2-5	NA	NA	CASSSRVETQYF	TGTGCCAGCAGCTCCAGGGTCGAGACCCAGTACTTC
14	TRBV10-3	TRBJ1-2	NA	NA	CAISSGEDNYGYTF	TGTGCCATCAGCTCAGGGGAGGATAACTATGGCTACACCTTC
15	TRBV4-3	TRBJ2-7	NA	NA	CASSQEPESSYEQYF	TGCGCCAGCAGCCAAGAACCCGAGAGCTCCTACGAGCAGTACTTC
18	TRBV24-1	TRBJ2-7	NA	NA	CATSVGGGGDPVSYEQYF	TGTGCCACCAGTGTGGGGGGGGGCGGGGACCCCGTCTCCTACGAGCAGTACTTC
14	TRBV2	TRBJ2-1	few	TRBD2	CASLLAGGPGEQFF	TGTGCCAGCCTCTTGGCGGGAGGGCCAGGCGAGCAGTTCTTC
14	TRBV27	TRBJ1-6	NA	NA	CASSLVQANSPLHF	TGTGCCAGCAGTTTAGTACAGGCCAATTCACCCCTCCACTTT
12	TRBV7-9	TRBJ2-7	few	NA	CASSLEAYEQYF	TGTGCCAGCAGCTTAGAGGCCTACGAGCAGTACTTC
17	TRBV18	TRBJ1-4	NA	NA	CASSPDKVGRRNEKLFF	TGTGCCAGCTCACCAGACAAGGTCGGCAGAAGAAATGAAAAACTGTTTTTT
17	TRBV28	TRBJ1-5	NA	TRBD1	CASSTYPGGNSHQPQHF	TGTGCCAGCAGTACCTACCCAGGGGGCAATTCCCATCAGCCCCAGCATTTT
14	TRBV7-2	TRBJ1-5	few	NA	CASSLGRARQPQHF	TGTGCCAGCAGCCTCGGGAGGGCTCGACAGCCCCAGCATTTT
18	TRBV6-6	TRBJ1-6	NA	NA	CASSPRAVGRLLNSPLHF	TGTGCCAGCAGTCCCCGGGCGGTGGGGCGTCTCCTAAATTCACCCCTCCACTTT
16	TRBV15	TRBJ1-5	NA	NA	CATSREGGNPSEPQHF	TGTGCCACCAGCAGGGAGGGAGGGAACCCCTCTGAGCCCCAGCATTTT
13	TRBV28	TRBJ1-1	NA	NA	CASSLLRNTEAFF	TGTGCCAGCAGTTTACTACGGAACACTGAAGCTTTCTTT
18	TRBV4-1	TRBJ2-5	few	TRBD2	CASSQGLAGELGVETQYF	TGCGCCAGCAGCCAAGGGTTAGCGGGAGAGTTGGGGGTAGAGACCCAGTACTTC
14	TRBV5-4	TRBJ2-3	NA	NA	CASSFEGVTDTQYF	TGTGCCAGCAGCTTTGAGGGGGTTACAGATACGCAGTATTTT
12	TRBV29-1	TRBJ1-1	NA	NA	CSVGGVNTEAFF	TGCAGCGTTGGGGGTGTGAACACTGAAGCTTTCTTT
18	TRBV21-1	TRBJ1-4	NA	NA	CASSQVFVDVVFYEKLFF	TGTGCCAGCAGCCAGGTGTTTGTAGATGTCGTTTTCTATGAAAAACTGTTTTTT
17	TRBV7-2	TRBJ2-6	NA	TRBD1	CASSGGRDSPGANVLTF	TGTGCCAGCAGTGGGGGCCGGGACAGTCCTGGGGCCAACGTCCTGACTTTC
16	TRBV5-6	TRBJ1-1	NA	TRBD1	CASSFGVRGRNTEAFF	TGTGCCAGCAGCTTCGGGGTGAGGGGGCGGAACACTGAAGCTTTCTTT
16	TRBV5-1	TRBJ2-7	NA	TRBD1	CASSFPTGTGDYEQYF	TGCGCCAGCAGCTTTCCAACCGGGACAGGGGATTACGAGCAGTACTTC
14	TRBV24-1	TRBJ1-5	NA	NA	CATHAGRGNQPQHF	TGTGCCACCCACGCAGGGAGAGGCAATCAGCCCCAGCATTTT
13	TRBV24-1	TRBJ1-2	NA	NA	CAASAGPNYGYTF	TGTGCCGCAAGCGCAGGCCCCAACTATGGCTACACCTTC
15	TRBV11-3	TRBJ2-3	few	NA	CASSAGTSSTDTQYF	TGTGCCAGCAGCGCCGGGACTTCTAGCACAGATACGCAGTATTTT
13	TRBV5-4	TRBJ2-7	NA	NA	CASSADVVYEQYF	TGTGCCAGCAGCGCCGATGTCGTTTACGAGCAGTACTTC
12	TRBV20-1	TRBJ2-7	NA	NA	CSASGSSYEQYF	TGCAGTGCTAGTGGGAGCTCCTACGAGCAGTACTTC
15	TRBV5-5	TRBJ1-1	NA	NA	CASSLLTGLNTEAFF	TGTGCCAGCAGTCTTTTAACGGGGCTGAACACTGAAGCTTTCTTT
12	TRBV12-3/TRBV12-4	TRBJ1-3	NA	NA	CASSFTIGAIYF	TGTGCCAGCAGTTTTACGATCGGTGCCATATATTTT